Presented here are 26 T cell receptor beta chains from one specimen sequenced in a study of blood T cell repertoires in COVID-19. The repertoire was sequenced with immunoSEQ multiplex PCR; TCRdb's copy has only in-frame clones and lacks some. Counted here are around 150,000 clones, over 80% occurring once; the ten biggest clones make up 4.8%. Material: peripheral blood. These receptors all come from a man aged 30 to 39 with COVID-19, enrolled during active disease.

The chain links TRBV9 to TRBJ2-7; 7 nucleotides line up with TRBD2. V gave up 0 bases and J gave up 4 bases; unmatched junction bases: 7. This CDR3 is 15 amino acids long. Germline loops: CDR1 SGDLS, CDR2 YYNGEE. The CDR3 loop reads CASSVGGGSLYEQYF. The CDR3 nucleotides read TGTGCCAGCAGCGTAGGGGGCGGGAGCTTATACGAGCAGTACTTC.

V and J are TRBV5-1 and TRBJ2-7; 7 positions match TRBD1. CDR1 and CDR2 from the germline V gene are SGHRS and YFSETQ. V was pared by 0 bases and J by 2 bases, with 5 bases of the junction left unmatched. This CDR3 spans 15 amino acids. The CDR3 region is CASSLGNRGTYEQYF. Written as DNA, the CDR3 is TGCGCCAGCAGCTTGGGGAACAGGGGCACCTACGAGCAGTACTTC.

The chain uses TRBV19 and TRBJ2-5; 10 nucleotides agree with TRBD2. V shed 6 bases, J shed 4 bases, and the junction held 8 bases outside the gene matches. CDR3 length: 15 amino acids. The germline V gene has CDR1 LNHDA and CDR2 SQIVND (reference sequence). In DNA, the CDR3 is TGTGCCAGTAGGGCTAGCGGGAGTACTGGAGAGACCCAGTACTTC. Protein product: CASRASGSTGETQYF.

The V and J genes are TRBV9 and TRBJ2-1; 16 nucleotides align to TRBD2. The CDR3 spans 17 residues. Trimming cost V 3 bases and J 7 bases; bases outside gene matches: 7. Germline CDR1 and CDR2: SGDLS and YYNGEE. CDR3 in amino acids: CASSAGTSGRGVNEQFF. The CDR3 coding sequence is TGTGCCAGCAGCGCCGGGACTAGCGGGAGGGGGGTAAATGAGCAGTTCTTC. The full variable domain, completed using reference TRBV9 and TRBJ2-1, is DSGVTQTPKHLITATGQRVTLRCSPRSGDLSVYWYQQSLDQGLQFLIQYYNGEERAKGNILERFSAQQFPDLHSELNLSSLELGDSALYFCASSAGTSGRGVNEQFFGPGTRLTVL.

Of note for this clone: Distinct nucleotide sequences in the sample also encode this CDR3. The V gene is TRBV5-4, the J gene TRBJ2-2; 11 bases fit TRBD1. Germline CDR1 SGHNT, CDR2 YYREEE (reference sequence). CDR3 length equals 15 residues. V shed 4 bases, J shed 6 bases, and the junction held 5 bases outside the gene matches. The CDR3 DNA follows: TGTGCCAGCAGCCCCGGACAGGGGGCGTCCGGGGAGCTGTTTTTT. Translated: CASSPGQGASGELFF.

This clone was recorded only once. J is TRBJ1-5 and V is TRBV2; D remains ambiguous. V was clipped by 6 bases and J by 5 bases, with 5 bases between them. Per germline, CDR1 SNHLY and CDR2 FYNNEI. There are 11 residues in the CDR3. CDR3 DNA sequence: TGTGCCAGCAGCGCGGATCAGCCCCAGCATTTT. It codes for CASSADQPQHF.

The CDR3 DNA is TGTGCCAGCAGTTGGAGGGCAGGGTATGGCTACACCTTC. Amino acid sequence: CASSWRAGYGYTF. The gene calls are TRBV27 and TRBJ1-2; possibly TRBD1 for D (5 bases). The germline V gene encodes CDR1 MNHEY and CDR2 SMNVEV (reference sequence). CDR3 size: 13 residues. The V and J ends lost 4 bases and 5 bases respectively, with 11 bases between them.

The chain joins TRBV9 to TRBJ2-1, with a weak D call TRBD2 (6 bases). CDR3 length: 15 residues. The V and J ends lost 0 bases and 2 bases respectively, with 9 bases between them. Germline V gives CDR1 SGDLS, CDR2 YYNGEE. The DNA for the CDR3 is TGTGCCAGCAGCGTAGGCGGGGCTACCTACAATGAGCAGTTCTTC. It codes for CASSVGGATYNEQFF.

The V gene is TRBV18, the J gene TRBJ1-1; D is possibly TRBD1 (6 bases). CDR1 is KGHSH and CDR2 is LQKENI in the germline V gene. This CDR3 has 16 residues. Trimming took 2 bases from V and 1 from J, leaving 14 bases between them. CDR3 coding DNA: TGTGCCAGCTCACCAATTCAGGGGTCGGAGAACACTGAAGCTTTCTTT. It codes for CASSPIQGSENTEAFF.

The rearrangement joins TRBV19 to TRBJ1-1, with D possibly TRBD1 on 5 matching bases. The V and J ends lost 3 bases and 9 bases respectively, with 11 bases between them. The CDR3 is made up of 12 amino acids. Germline CDR1 reads LNHDA; CDR2 reads SQIVND (reference sequence). Written as DNA, the CDR3 is TGTGCCAGTAGTATCGGGGGAGCGAAAGCTTTCTTT. Protein sequence: CASSIGGAKAFF.

This clone was detected once. The CDR3 region has the DNA TGTGCCAGCAGCCTCGGGACAGGGGGTAGAGAGACCCAGTACTTC. Residues: CASSLGTGGRETQYF. The V gene is TRBV11-2, the J gene TRBJ2-5; the match to TRBD1 covers 11 bases. CDR3 length: 15 amino acids. The V gene end was trimmed by 5 bases and the J gene end by 4 bases; junction bases not matched to a gene: 6. From germline, CDR1 is SGHAT and CDR2 FQNNGV.

This clone was seen once. CDR3 in amino acids: CASSLPAGDTTRYEQYF. CDR3 nucleotides: TGTGCCAGCAGCTTACCCGCAGGGGACACCACCCGCTACGAGCAGTACTTC. The chain employs TRBV7-9 and TRBJ2-7, with D maybe TRBD1 (6 bases). V lost 2 bases and J 3 bases, leaving 20 bases between the germline ends. The CDR3 has 17 residues. Germline V gene lookup returns CDR1 SEHNR and CDR2 FQNEAQ (reference sequence).

The gene calls are TRBV5-1 and TRBJ2-7, with 11 bases identical to TRBD2. The CDR3 has 15 amino acids. Trimming took 4 bases from V and 2 from J; bases not matched to a gene: 5. The germline V gene has CDR1 SGHRS and CDR2 YFSETQ. The DNA of the CDR3 is TGCGCCAGCAGCCTGGGGACTAGCGGAACCTACGAGCAGTACTTC. Its protein is CASSLGTSGTYEQYF.

The V gene is TRBV3-1 (or the pseudogene TRBV3-2), the J gene TRBJ2-7; 9 bases align to TRBD2. J lost 6 bases, V lost 4 bases, and 4 bases had no gene match. CDR1 is LGHDT and CDR2 is YNNKEL in the germline V gene (reference sequence). This CDR3 has 13 amino acids. CDR3 nucleotide sequence: TGTGCCAGCAGCCCGCTAGCGGGGCGCGAGCAGTACTTC. Its translation is CASSPLAGREQYF.

The chain is built from TRBV19 and TRBJ2-1; 8 nucleotides match TRBD1. CDR1 is LNHDA, CDR2 SQIVND, per germline (reference sequence). After removal of 7 bases from V and 7 bases from J, the junction contained 9 bases not matched to a gene. The CDR3 spans 14 residues. CDR3 DNA sequence: TGTGCCAGTACCGTCAGGGACAGGAGGAATGAGCAGTTCTTC. Protein sequence: CASTVRDRRNEQFF.

The sample holds one count of this clone. The same CDR3 can be traced to other DNA sequences in this sample. The chain links TRBV28 to TRBJ1-3, with TRBD1 identical over 7 bases. The CDR3 has 14 residues. The germline V gene has CDR1 MDHEN and CDR2 SYDVKM. Losses at the gene ends were 5 bases for V and 2 bases for J; bases not matched to a gene: 3. The CDR3 nucleotides are TGTGCCAGCAGTCTTGACAGGGCTGGAAACACCATATATTTT. This translates into CASSLDRAGNTIYF.

This clone came up once. The chain carries TRBV7-2 and TRBJ1-1; 10 nucleotides agree with TRBD1. Germline-derived CDR1 and CDR2 are SGHTA and FQGNSA. V lost 3 bases to trimming and J lost 0 bases; unmatched junction nucleotides: 7. The CDR3 loop spans 17 amino acids. This chain's CDR3 is CASSFGQGVRMNTEAFF. For the CDR3, the DNA is TGTGCCAGCAGCTTCGGACAGGGGGTTCGTATGAACACTGAAGCTTTCTTT.

The chain combines TRBV19 with TRBJ2-2; 8 nucleotides line up with TRBD1. This CDR3 spans 15 amino acids. Per germline, CDR1 LNHDA and CDR2 SQIVND (reference sequence). V lost 7 bases and J lost 7; bases outside the gene matches: 11. The CDR3 DNA reads as TGTGCCAGTACTGTGCAGGGGGCGCCGAGCGGGGAGCTGTTTTTT. Amino acid sequence: CASTVQGAPSGELFF.

This clone came up once. The chain has TRBV19 and TRBJ1-2; 7 bases match TRBD1. Unmatched junction bases numbered 5, after V lost 6 bases and J lost 4 bases. The CDR3 consists of 13 residues. The germline gives CDR1 LNHDA, CDR2 SQIVND (reference sequence). For the CDR3, the DNA is TGTGCCAGTAGCGGACAGGCCTCCTATGGCTACACCTTC. This encodes CASSGQASYGYTF.

V usage is TRBV3-1 (or the pseudogene TRBV3-2) and J usage is TRBJ1-2; TRBD1 matches at 10 bases. In germline, CDR1 is LGHDT, CDR2 YNNKEL (reference sequence). This CDR3 region has 14 residues. V lost 4 bases and J lost 5; bases outside the gene matches: 4. The CDR3 sequence: CASSPPGQGYGYTF. The CDR3 nucleotides are TGTGCCAGCAGCCCGCCGGGACAGGGGTATGGCTACACCTTC.

This sequence joins TRBV7-8 and TRBJ2-7, with 15 bases that match TRBD2. The CDR3 extends over 18 amino acids. V was pared by 1 base and J by 2 bases, with 6 bases of the junction left unmatched. Germline assignment: CDR1 SGHVS and CDR2 FQNEAQ. Here the CDR3 reads CASSLVWTSGRGPYEQYF. The CDR3 bases are TGTGCCAGCAGCTTAGTCTGGACTAGCGGGAGGGGACCCTACGAGCAGTACTTC.

The rearrangement links TRBV4-3 to TRBJ1-1, with 9 bases aligning to TRBD1. Germline V gene sequence: CDR1 LGHNA, CDR2 YSLEER. After removal of 0 bases from V and 1 base from J, the junction contained 3 bases not matched to a gene. There are 16 residues in the CDR3. The CDR3 nucleotides are TGCGCCAGCAGCCAAGATGAGGACAGGGGGAACACTGAAGCTTTCTTT. Translating gives CASSQDEDRGNTEAFF.

This chain links TRBV23-1 with TRBJ2-2; a possible D gene is TRBD2 (6 bases). TRBV23-1 is labeled an ORF, and its function is uncertain. V lost 9 bases and J 0 bases, leaving 29 bases between the germline ends. CDR3 length: 20 amino acids. CDR3 in DNA: TGCGCCAGTAGCCGATTTAGACCGGAATGTGGGGGGACGAACACCGGGGAGCTGTTTTTT. This translates into CASSRFRPECGGTNTGELFF.

The chain links TRBV7-2 to TRBJ1-1; a possible D gene is TRBD1 (6 bases). This CDR3 comprises 13 residues. The ends were cut back, 6 bases at V and 1 base at J, with 9 bases in the middle. CDR1 and CDR2 (germline): SGHTA, FQGNSA. CDR3 protein: CASSMGANTEAFF. Written as DNA, the CDR3 is TGTGCCAGCAGTATGGGGGCGAACACTGAAGCTTTCTTT.

The rearrangement links TRBV12-5 to TRBJ2-4; TRBD1 aligns across 7 bases. The CDR3 is 13 amino acids. J gave up 6 bases and V 5 bases, and 4 bases lay outside the gene matches. CDR1 and CDR2 (germline): LGHNT, FRNRAP. CDR3 nucleotide sequence: TGTGCTAGTGGTCTCGGGGACAGAAACATTCAGTACTTC. This gives the protein CASGLGDRNIQYF.

The table lists this clone with a count of one. The chain combines TRBV3-1 (or the pseudogene TRBV3-2) with TRBJ1-6, with a possible D match to TRBD1 (6 bases). Germline V gene data show CDR1 as LGHDT and CDR2 as YNNKEL (reference sequence). Trimming pared 1 base from V and 0 bases from J, leaving 16 bases between. CDR3 length: 19 amino acids. CDR3 sequence (DNA): TGTGCCAGCAGCCAAGCGGGGGGCCGCCGAACCTCCTATAATTCACCCCTCCACTTT. It translates to CASSQAGGRRTSYNSPLHF.